The next 28 T cell receptor beta chains were all read from a single sample in a study of T cell responses to AZD1222 COVID-19 vaccine (dated by TCRdb to the early 2020s). Receptors were amplified or captured by the immunoSEQ multiplex PCR assay. The immuneACCESS repertoire file appears here via TCRdb, limited to in-frame rearrangements. These files lack a portion of the clones; in checked studies, under half of the deficit traces to unresolved V genes, and the cause of the others is not known. The sample includes about 260,000 clones, with about 92% observed a single time. 0.55% of the sample is held by the ten biggest clonotypes. The label giving this sample's time point can be read as: baseline before first vaccination. Sample: peripheral blood, taken on day 0 of AZD1222 vaccination. All receptors come from an adult in good health.

This chain uses TRBV27 with TRBJ2-7; 8 bases align to TRBD1. The CDR3 is made up of 12 amino acids. The V segment lost 6 bases and the J segment 7 bases; nucleotides outside the gene matches: 5. Germline-derived CDR1 and CDR2 are MNHEY and SMNVEV (reference sequence). The CDR3 spells CASSLRGREQYF. The CDR3 DNA sequence: TGTGCCAGCAGCCTCAGGGGGCGAGAGCAGTACTTC.

The chain employs TRBV3-1 (or the pseudogene TRBV3-2) and TRBJ2-7, with 7 bases fitting TRBD1. Germline loops: CDR1 LGHDT, CDR2 YNNKEL (reference sequence). This CDR3 spans 12 amino acids. V shed 3 bases and J 5 bases; nucleotides not matched to a gene: 1. The CDR3 spells CASSQTGNEQYF. CDR3 nucleotide sequence: TGTGCCAGCAGCCAGACAGGGAACGAGCAGTACTTC.

This sequence joins TRBV7-2 and TRBJ1-6; D gene unclear. The germline CDR1 and CDR2 sequences are SGHTA and FQGNSA. This CDR3 comprises 16 residues. V shed 1 base and J shed 8 bases, with 15 bases lying between them. DNA of the CDR3: TGTGCCAGCAGCTTAGAATGGGGATTCACCGATTCACCCCTCCACTTT. Amino acids: CASSLEWGFTDSPLHF.

This clone has a single count. The chain uses TRBV28 and TRBJ2-3; TRBD2 aligns across 9 bases. The germline CDR1 and CDR2 sequences are MDHEN and SYDVKM. The CDR3 is made up of 16 amino acids. With 5 bases clipped from V and 1 base from J, the junction kept 7 bases outside the gene matches. CDR3: CASSTPGLAGTDTQYF. CDR3 DNA: TGTGCCAGCAGTACCCCGGGACTAGCCGGCACAGATACGCAGTATTTT.

The chain links TRBV28 to TRBJ2-1, with D uncertain. The CDR3 runs to 11 residues. V gave up 3 bases and J gave up 7 bases, with 4 bases separating them. CDR1 is MDHEN and CDR2 is SYDVKM in the germline V gene. CDR3 DNA sequence: TGTGCCAGCAGTTTGAGGAATGAGCAGTTCTTC. The encoded protein is CASSLRNEQFF.

The chain combines TRBV11-3 with TRBJ2-3; D gene unclear. V was trimmed by 5 bases and J by 7 bases, leaving 13 bases between them. From germline, CDR1 is SGHNT and CDR2 YENEEA. This CDR3 has 13 residues. The CDR3 nucleotides are TGTGCCAGCAGCCCCTCCGCTGGGAATACGCAGTATTTT. It is translated as CASSPSAGNTQYF.

V gene TRBV5-6 combines with J gene TRBJ2-7; TRBD1 might be the D (5 bases). The V and J ends lost 2 bases and 2 bases respectively, with 11 bases between them. Germline CDR1 SGHDT, CDR2 YYEEEE. CDR3 length: 14 residues. The CDR3 is CASSLRQLTYEQYF. The CDR3 region has the DNA TGTGCCAGCAGCTTACGACAGTTGACCTACGAGCAGTACTTC.

The rearrangement joins TRBV2 to TRBJ1-2; a possible D gene is TRBD1 (6 bases). Looked up from germline, CDR1 is SNHLY and CDR2 is FYNNEI. The V end lost 3 bases, the J end lost 4 bases, and 15 bases lay between the germline ends. This CDR3 is 15 amino acids long. The CDR3 loop is CASSDQGSPLYGYTF. The CDR3 region has the DNA TGTGCCAGCAGTGATCAGGGGTCCCCTCTCTATGGCTACACCTTC.

The chain employs TRBV9 and TRBJ2-1; 9 nucleotides match TRBD1. The CDR3 sequence is 15 residues long. Unmatched junction bases numbered 7, after V lost 5 bases and J lost 4 bases. From germline, CDR1 is SGDLS and CDR2 YYNGEE. The CDR3 sequence is CASSEGQGSYNEQFF. Here the CDR3 DNA reads TGTGCCAGCAGTGAAGGACAGGGGTCATACAATGAGCAGTTCTTC.

The chain is built from TRBV15 and TRBJ1-6, with 7 bases aligning to TRBD1. V shed 5 bases, J shed 7 bases, and the junction held 11 bases outside the gene matches. The CDR3 has 16 amino acids. Germline V gene sequence: CDR1 LNHNV, CDR2 YYDKDF (reference sequence). The CDR3 region is CATSPKDRPTNSPLHF. CDR3 bases: TGTGCCACCAGCCCCAAGGACAGGCCAACGAATTCACCCCTCCACTTT.

The genes are TRBV19 and TRBJ2-3; possible D gene TRBD2, 5 bases. The CDR3 covers 15 residues. Looked up from germline, CDR1 is LNHDA and CDR2 is SQIVND (reference sequence). Trimming removed 6 bases at V and 0 bases at J, with 13 bases between. CDR3 protein: CASRSRRASTDTQYF. Written as DNA, the CDR3 is TGTGCCAGTAGGTCGAGGCGGGCCAGCACAGATACGCAGTATTTT.

The rearrangement links TRBV2 to TRBJ2-5; D is ambiguous. The CDR3 extends over 14 amino acids. Germline V gene data show CDR1 as SNHLY and CDR2 as FYNNEI. The V gene lost 4 bases and the J gene lost 7 bases, with 16 bases spanning the gap. CDR3 DNA sequence: TGTGCCAGCAGTGGGCTCACGGAGTGGGCGACCCAGTACTTC. Its protein product is CASSGLTEWATQYF.

The chain is built from TRBV5-7 and TRBJ2-6; a weak D match, TRBD1 (6 bases). TRBV5-7 is assigned to the ORF class and has an uncertain function. This CDR3 is built from 17 residues. V shed 0 bases and J shed 4 bases, with 14 bases lying between them. The CDR3 loop is CASSLGVQGSGANVLTF. CDR3 nucleotides: TGTGCCAGCAGCTTGGGCGTACAGGGATCGGGGGCCAACGTCCTGACTTTC.

In DNA, the CDR3 is TGCAGCGCCTATCTGGGTGACCATCGGTCCTACAATGAGCAGTTCTTC. It codes for CSAYLGDHRSYNEQFF. The V call is TRBV29-1, the J call TRBJ2-1; D gene uncertain. Germline V gene lookup returns CDR1 SQVTM and CDR2 ANQGSEA. This CDR3 has 16 residues. V was shortened by 7 bases and J by 1 base, with 20 bases between the two germline ends.

DNA of the CDR3: TGCAGTGCTAGTTACCAAGAGACCCAGTACTTC. It translates to CSASYQETQYF. This chain connects TRBV20-1 to TRBJ2-5; D is uncertain. The CDR3 length is 11 residues. Germline V gene sequence: CDR1 DFQATT, CDR2 SNEGSKA (reference sequence). Deletions cut 3 bases from V and 0 bases from J, with 2 bases between.

The gene calls are TRBV5-4 and TRBJ2-7, with TRBD2 matching 14 bases. Germline assignment: CDR1 SGHNT and CDR2 YYREEE (reference sequence). The CDR3 loop spans 16 amino acids. Trimming removed 3 bases from V and 4 bases from J; junction bases left unmatched: 6. The chain's CDR3 is CASSSQTSGRVYEQYF. The DNA for the CDR3 is TGTGCCAGCAGCTCACAGACTAGCGGGAGGGTGTACGAGCAGTACTTC. The whole variable domain, remainder taken from reference TRBV5-4 and TRBJ2-7, is ETGVTQSPTHLIKTRGQQVTLRCSSQSGHNTVSWYQQALGQGPQFIFQYYREEENGRGNFPPRFSGLQFPNYSSELNVNALELDDSALYLCASSSQTSGRVYEQYFGPGTRLTVT.

This clone showed up just once. This sequence joins TRBV5-5 and TRBJ1-4; D is perhaps TRBD1 (5 bases). Germline loops: CDR1 SGHKS, CDR2 YYEKEE (reference sequence). There are 13 residues in the CDR3. Trimming stripped 4 bases from V and 7 bases from J, with 11 bases between. The CDR3: CASSPGTAEKLFF. The CDR3 nucleotides are TGTGCCAGCAGCCCCGGGACGGCTGAAAAACTGTTTTTT.

The gene calls are TRBV28 and TRBJ1-6, with D perhaps matching TRBD1 (5 bases). The CDR3 is 18 amino acids. The germline V and J ends were trimmed by 2 bases and 1 base, with 15 bases remaining between them. The germline V gene has CDR1 MDHEN and CDR2 SYDVKM. CDR3 region: CASSLAQRGLSYNSPLHF. The DNA for the CDR3 is TGTGCCAGCAGTTTAGCCCAAAGGGGTTTATCCTATAATTCACCCCTCCACTTT. Based on the CDR3 plus reference TRBV28 and TRBJ1-6, the full variable domain is DVKVTQSSRYLVKRTGEKVFLECVQDMDHENMFWYRQDPGLGLRLIYFSYDVKMKEKGDIPEGYSVSREKKERFSLILESASTNQTSMYLCASSLAQRGLSYNSPLHFGNGTRLTVT.

This chain uses TRBV28 with TRBJ1-5, with a tentative D call TRBD1 (5 bases). This CDR3 region has 14 residues. Per the germline V gene, CDR1 is MDHEN and CDR2 is SYDVKM. V was clipped by 6 bases and J by 4 bases, with 13 bases between them. The CDR3 DNA follows: TGTGCCAGCAGATCCACAGGTATGAATCAGCCCCAGCATTTT. Translation gives CASRSTGMNQPQHF.

The J gene is TRBJ1-1, the V gene TRBV5-1; tentatively, D is TRBD1 (6 bases). This CDR3 has 15 amino acids. Germline V gene sequence: CDR1 SGHRS, CDR2 YFSETQ. Trimming left V 3 bases short and J 6 bases short, with 18 bases between. The CDR3 sequence is CASSSDVTGRAEAFF. The CDR3 DNA follows: TGCGCCAGCAGCTCCGACGTAACAGGGCGGGCTGAAGCTTTCTTT.

The chain recombines TRBV7-9 with TRBJ1-2; no clear D gene. This CDR3 has 13 amino acids. The V gene's germline CDR1 is SEHNR and CDR2 FQNEAQ (reference sequence). Deletions cut 5 bases from V and 8 bases from J, with 15 bases between. The CDR3 DNA is TGTGCCAGCAGCCTTCCGGCCTTTGAGGGCTACACCTTC. This encodes CASSLPAFEGYTF.

The chain uses TRBV11-3 and TRBJ2-1, with D possibly matching TRBD1 (5 bases). The length of the CDR3 is 13 residues. Trimming took off 1 base at V and 7 bases at J, with 8 bases between the two ends. CDR1 is SGHNT, CDR2 YENEEA, per germline. The CDR3 sequence is CASSLGRVNEQFF. CDR3 DNA sequence: TGTGCCAGCAGCTTAGGCAGGGTAAATGAGCAGTTCTTC.

The chain uses TRBV5-4 and TRBJ1-5, with unresolved D. Germline loops: CDR1 SGHNT, CDR2 YYREEE (reference sequence). The CDR3 is 15 amino acids. V was clipped by 0 bases and J by 4 bases, with 11 bases between them. In DNA, the CDR3 is TGTGCCAGCAGCTTGGGAGGCGGTGTGAATCAGCCCCAGCATTTT. This translates into CASSLGGGVNQPQHF.

This chain joins TRBV2 and TRBJ1-6; no clear D gene. The CDR3 loop spans 12 amino acids. The V gene lost 4 bases and the J gene lost 13 bases, with 11 bases spanning the gap. The germline CDR1 and CDR2 sequences are SNHLY and FYNNEI. The CDR3 protein is CASSGGISPLHF. The CDR3 DNA reads as TGTGCCAGCAGTGGCGGGATCAGCCCCCTCCACTTT. Filled out from reference TRBV2 and TRBJ1-6, the complete variable domain reads EPEVTQTPSHQVTQMGQEVILRCVPISNHLYFYWYRQILGQKVEFLVSFYNNEISEKSEIFDDQFSVERPDGSNFTLKIRSTKLEDSAMYFCASSGGISPLHFGNGTRLTVT.

This chain links TRBV6-6 with TRBJ2-5, with a possible D match to TRBD2 (6 bases). CDR3 size: 13 residues. Germline V gene sequence: CDR1 MNHNY, CDR2 SVGAGI (reference sequence). V was pared by 8 bases and J by 5 bases, with 15 bases between. This chain's CDR3 is CASATPGGETQYF. The DNA of the CDR3 is TGTGCCAGCGCGACACCTGGGGGGGAGACCCAGTACTTC.

This clone has a single count. The chain uses TRBV2 and TRBJ2-3; 9 bases fit TRBD1. The germline gives CDR1 SNHLY, CDR2 FYNNEI. The V and J ends lost 6 bases and 6 bases, in that order; junction bases with no gene match: 1. CDR3 size: 12 residues. The CDR3 is CASSDRGDTQYF. The CDR3 coding sequence is TGTGCCAGCAGCGACAGGGGGGATACGCAGTATTTT.

This clone appeared a single time. The CDR3 loop reads CASSLAGYGSPLHF. DNA for the CDR3: TGCGCCAGCAGCTTGGCGGGGTACGGGTCACCCCTCCACTTT. This rearrangement joins TRBV5-1 to TRBJ1-6; D unclear. The CDR3 is 14 residues long. Germline assignment: CDR1 SGHRS and CDR2 YFSETQ. V lost 0 bases to trimming and J lost 10 bases, with 11 bases between them.

The rearrangement uses TRBV7-2 and TRBJ1-5; tentative D call: TRBD1 (5 bases). Between the trimmed V and J ends, which lost 2 bases and 7 bases, there was a span of 12 bases. This CDR3 comprises 14 residues. CDR1 SGHTA and CDR2 FQGNSA come from the germline V gene. CDR3 protein: CASSLNGGGQPQHF. CDR3 DNA sequence: TGTGCCAGCAGCTTAAATGGGGGGGGACAGCCCCAGCATTTT.